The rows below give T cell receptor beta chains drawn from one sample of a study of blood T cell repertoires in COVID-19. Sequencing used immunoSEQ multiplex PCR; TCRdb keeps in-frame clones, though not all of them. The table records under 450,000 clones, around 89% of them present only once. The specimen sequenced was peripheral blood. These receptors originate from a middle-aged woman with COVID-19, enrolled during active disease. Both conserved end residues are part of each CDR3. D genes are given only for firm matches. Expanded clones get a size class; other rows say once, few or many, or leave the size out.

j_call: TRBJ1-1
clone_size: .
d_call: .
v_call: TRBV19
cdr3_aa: CASSTHLGANTEAFF
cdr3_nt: TGTGCCAGTAGTACCCACCTGGGAGCGAACACTGAAGCTTTCTTT

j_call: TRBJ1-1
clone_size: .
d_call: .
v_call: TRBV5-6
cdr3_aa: CASSLVFKLRMNTEAFF
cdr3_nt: TGTGCCAGCAGCTTGGTATTTAAACTGAGAATGAACACTGAAGCTTTCTTT

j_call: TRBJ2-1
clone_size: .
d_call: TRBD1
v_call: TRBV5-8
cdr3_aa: CASSLSTGVENEQFF
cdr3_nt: TGTGCCAGCAGCTTATCAACAGGGGTTGAGAATGAGCAGTTCTTC

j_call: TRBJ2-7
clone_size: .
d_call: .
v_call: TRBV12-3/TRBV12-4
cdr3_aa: CASSLRWRGEQYF
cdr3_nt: TGTGCCAGCAGTTTGAGGTGGAGGGGCGAGCAGTACTTC

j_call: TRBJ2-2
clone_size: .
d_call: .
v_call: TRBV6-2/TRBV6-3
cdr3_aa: CASSHNQGTGELFF
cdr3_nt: TGTGCCAGCAGTCATAACCAGGGCACCGGGGAGCTGTTTTTT

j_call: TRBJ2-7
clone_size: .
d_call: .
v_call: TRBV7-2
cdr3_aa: CASSTRQVPEQYF
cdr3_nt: TGTGCCAGCAGCACACGACAGGTGCCCGAGCAGTACTTC

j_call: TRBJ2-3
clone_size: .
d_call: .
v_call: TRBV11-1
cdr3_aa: CASSLSGDTQYF
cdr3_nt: TGTGCCAGCAGCCTTAGCGGAGATACGCAGTATTTT

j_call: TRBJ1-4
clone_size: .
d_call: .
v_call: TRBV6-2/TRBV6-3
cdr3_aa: CASSTEKKLFF
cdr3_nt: TGTGCCAGCAGTACCGAGAAAAAACTGTTTTTT

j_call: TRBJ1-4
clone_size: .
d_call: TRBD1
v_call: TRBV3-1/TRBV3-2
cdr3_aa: CASSQDPGQGNEKLFF
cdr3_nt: TGTGCCAGCAGCCAAGATCCGGGACAGGGGAATGAAAAACTGTTTTTT

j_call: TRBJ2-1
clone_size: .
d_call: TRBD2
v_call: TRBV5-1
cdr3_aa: CASSLIWTSGSHNEQFF
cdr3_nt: TGCGCCAGCAGCTTGATATGGACTAGCGGGAGTCACAATGAGCAGTTCTTC

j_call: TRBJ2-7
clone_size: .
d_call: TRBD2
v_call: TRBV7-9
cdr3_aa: CASSLSGSRYEQYF
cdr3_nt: TGTGCCAGCAGCTTAAGCGGGAGCAGGTACGAGCAGTACTTC

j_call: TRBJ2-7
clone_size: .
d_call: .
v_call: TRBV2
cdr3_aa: CASTEDREQDYEQYF
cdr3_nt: TGTGCCAGCACCGAGGATCGGGAGCAAGACTACGAGCAGTACTTC

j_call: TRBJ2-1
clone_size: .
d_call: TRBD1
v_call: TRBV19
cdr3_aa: CASGQGRGNEQFF
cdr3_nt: TGTGCCAGTGGACAGGGGAGAGGAAATGAGCAGTTCTTC

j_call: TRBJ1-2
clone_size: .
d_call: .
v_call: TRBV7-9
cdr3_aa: CASSAGPSNYGYTF
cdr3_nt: TGTGCCAGCAGCGCGGGACCCTCTAACTATGGCTACACCTTC

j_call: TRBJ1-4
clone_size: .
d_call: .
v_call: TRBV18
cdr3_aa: CASSPAGNEKLFF
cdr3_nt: TGTGCCAGCTCACCGGCGGGTAATGAAAAACTGTTTTTT

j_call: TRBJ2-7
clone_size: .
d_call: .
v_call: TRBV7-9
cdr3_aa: CASSLEVGSQYF
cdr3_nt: TGTGCCAGCAGCTTGGAGGTGGGTAGCCAGTACTTC

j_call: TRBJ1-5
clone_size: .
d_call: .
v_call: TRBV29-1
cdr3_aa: CSTQGGGVGPSYSNQPQHF
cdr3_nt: TGCAGCACACAAGGGGGGGGCGTAGGCCCATCGTATAGCAATCAGCCCCAGCATTTT

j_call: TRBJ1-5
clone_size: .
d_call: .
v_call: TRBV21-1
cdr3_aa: CASSKSDSGDNQPQHF
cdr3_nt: TGTGCCAGCAGCAAGTCCGATTCAGGGGATAATCAGCCCCAGCATTTT

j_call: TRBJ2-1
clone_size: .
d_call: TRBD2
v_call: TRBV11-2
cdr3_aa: CASSLDWTSGALYNEQFF
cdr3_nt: TGTGCCAGCAGCTTAGATTGGACTAGCGGGGCACTTTACAATGAGCAGTTCTTC

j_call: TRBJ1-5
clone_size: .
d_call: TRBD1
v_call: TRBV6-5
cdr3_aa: CASSSDRGGDQPQHF
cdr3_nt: TGTGCCAGCAGCTCCGACAGGGGTGGGGATCAGCCCCAGCATTTT

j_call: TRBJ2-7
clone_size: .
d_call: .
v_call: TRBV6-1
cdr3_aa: CASSESGYYEQYF
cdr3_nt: TGTGCCAGCAGTGAGAGCGGGTACTACGAGCAGTACTTC

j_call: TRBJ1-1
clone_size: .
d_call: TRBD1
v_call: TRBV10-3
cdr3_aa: CAISPRQGITTEAFF
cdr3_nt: TGTGCCATCAGTCCAAGACAGGGCATAACGACTGAAGCTTTCTTT

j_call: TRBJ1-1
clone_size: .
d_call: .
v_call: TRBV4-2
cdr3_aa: CASSQISGREWAEAFF
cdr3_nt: TGTGCCAGCAGCCAAATCTCTGGCAGGGAATGGGCTGAAGCTTTCTTT

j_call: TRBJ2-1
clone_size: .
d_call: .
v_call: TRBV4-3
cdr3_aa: CASSQTLAYEQFF
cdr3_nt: TGCGCCAGCAGCCAAACACTAGCATACGAGCAGTTCTTC

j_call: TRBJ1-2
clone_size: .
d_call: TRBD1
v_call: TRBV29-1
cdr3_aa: CSIDRGGGYTF
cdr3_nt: TGCAGCATCGACAGGGGAGGAGGCTACACCTTC

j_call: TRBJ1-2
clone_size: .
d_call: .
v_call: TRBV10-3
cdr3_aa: CAIKMIQGNDGYTF
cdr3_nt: TGTGCCATCAAAATGATACAGGGAAATGATGGCTACACCTTC

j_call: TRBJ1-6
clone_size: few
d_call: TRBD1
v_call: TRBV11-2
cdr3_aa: CASSLDGGTGVGYNSPLHF
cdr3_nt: TGTGCCAGCAGCTTAGATGGGGGGACAGGGGTGGGCTATAATTCACCCCTCCACTTT

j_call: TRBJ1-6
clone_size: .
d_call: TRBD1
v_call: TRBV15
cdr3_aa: CATSRPKNPSRTGSNSPLHF
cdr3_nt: TGTGCCACCAGCAGACCCAAAAACCCCTCCCGGACAGGTAGTAATTCACCCCTCCACTTT

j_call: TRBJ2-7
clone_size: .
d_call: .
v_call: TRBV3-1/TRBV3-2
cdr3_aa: CASSQGQVDHEQYF
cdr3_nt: TGTGCCAGCAGCCAAGGACAGGTTGATCACGAGCAGTACTTC

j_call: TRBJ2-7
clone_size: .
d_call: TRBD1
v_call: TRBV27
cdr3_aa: CASSLSGQGYYEQYF
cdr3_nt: TGTGCCAGCAGTTTATCGGGACAGGGTTACTACGAGCAGTACTTC

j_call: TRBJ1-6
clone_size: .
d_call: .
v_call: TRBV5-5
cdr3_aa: CASSTEVGVGSPLHF
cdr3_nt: TGTGCCAGCAGCACGGAGGTGGGTGTGGGTTCACCCCTCCACTTT

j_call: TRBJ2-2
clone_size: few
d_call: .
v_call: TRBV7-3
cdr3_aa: CASSLLGDTGELFF
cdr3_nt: TGTGCCAGCAGCTTATTAGGGGACACCGGGGAGCTGTTTTTT

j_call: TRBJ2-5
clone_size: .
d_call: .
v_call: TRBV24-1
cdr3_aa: CATSDPGRETQYF
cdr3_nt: TGTGCCACCAGTGACCCCGGTCGGGAGACTCAGTACTTC

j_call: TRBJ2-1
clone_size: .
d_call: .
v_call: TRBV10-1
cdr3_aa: CASDGAGSYNEQFF
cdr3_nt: TGCGCCAGCGACGGCGCGGGCTCCTACAATGAGCAGTTCTTC

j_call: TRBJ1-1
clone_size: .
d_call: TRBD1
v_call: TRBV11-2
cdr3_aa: CASSLGQMNTEAFF
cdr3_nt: TGTGCCAGCAGCCTGGGACAGATGAACACTGAAGCTTTCTTT

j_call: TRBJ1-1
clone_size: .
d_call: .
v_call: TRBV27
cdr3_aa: CASGLLFSAAFF
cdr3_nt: TGTGCCAGCGGACTCCTATTTTCAGCGGCTTTCTTT

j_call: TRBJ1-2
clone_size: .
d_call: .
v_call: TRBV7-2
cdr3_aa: CASSLGHSNYGYTF
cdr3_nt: TGTGCCAGCAGCTTAGGACACTCTAACTATGGCTACACCTTC

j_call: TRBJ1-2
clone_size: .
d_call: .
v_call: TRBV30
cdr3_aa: CACQTDHRDTF
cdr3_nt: TGTGCCTGCCAGACCGACCACCGGGACACCTTC

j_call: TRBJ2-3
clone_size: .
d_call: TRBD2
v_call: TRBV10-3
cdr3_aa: CAIRDYGTSGGADTQYF
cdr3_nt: TGTGCCATCAGGGACTACGGGACTAGCGGGGGAGCAGATACGCAGTATTTT